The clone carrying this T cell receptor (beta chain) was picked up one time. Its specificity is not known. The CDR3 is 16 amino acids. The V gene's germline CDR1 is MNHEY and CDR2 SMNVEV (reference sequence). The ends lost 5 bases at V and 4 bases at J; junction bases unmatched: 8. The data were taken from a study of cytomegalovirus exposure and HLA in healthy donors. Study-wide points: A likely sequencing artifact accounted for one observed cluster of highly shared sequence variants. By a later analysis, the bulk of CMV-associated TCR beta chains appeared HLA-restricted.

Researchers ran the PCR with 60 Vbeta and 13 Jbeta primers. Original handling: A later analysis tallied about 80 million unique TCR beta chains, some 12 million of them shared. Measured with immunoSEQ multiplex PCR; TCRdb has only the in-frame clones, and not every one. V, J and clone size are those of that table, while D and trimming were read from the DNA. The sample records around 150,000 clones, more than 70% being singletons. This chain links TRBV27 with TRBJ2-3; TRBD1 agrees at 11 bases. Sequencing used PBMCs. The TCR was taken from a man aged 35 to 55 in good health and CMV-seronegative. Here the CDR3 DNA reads TGTGCCAGCAGTACCCCAGCGGGACAGGGGGCAGATACGCAGTATTTT. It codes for CASSTPAGQGADTQYF.